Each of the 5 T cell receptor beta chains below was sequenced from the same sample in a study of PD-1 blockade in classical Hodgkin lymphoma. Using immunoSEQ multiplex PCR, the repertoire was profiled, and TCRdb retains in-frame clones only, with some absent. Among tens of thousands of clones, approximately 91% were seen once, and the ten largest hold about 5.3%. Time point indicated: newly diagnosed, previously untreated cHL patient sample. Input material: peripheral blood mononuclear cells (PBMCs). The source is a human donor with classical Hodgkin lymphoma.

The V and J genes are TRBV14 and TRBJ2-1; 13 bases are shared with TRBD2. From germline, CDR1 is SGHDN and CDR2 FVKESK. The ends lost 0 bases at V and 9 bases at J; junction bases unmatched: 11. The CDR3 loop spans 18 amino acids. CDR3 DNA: TGTGCCAGCAGCCAAGAGGTTACTAGCGGGAGGGCTAAGGTTGAGCAGTTCTTC. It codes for CASSQEVTSGRAKVEQFF.

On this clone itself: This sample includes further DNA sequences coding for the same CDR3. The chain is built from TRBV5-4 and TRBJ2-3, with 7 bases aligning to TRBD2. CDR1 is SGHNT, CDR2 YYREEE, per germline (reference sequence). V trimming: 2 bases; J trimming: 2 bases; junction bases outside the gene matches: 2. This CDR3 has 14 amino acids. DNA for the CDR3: TGTGCCAGCAGCTTAGCGGGGTCCACAGATACGCAGTATTTT. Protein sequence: CASSLAGSTDTQYF.

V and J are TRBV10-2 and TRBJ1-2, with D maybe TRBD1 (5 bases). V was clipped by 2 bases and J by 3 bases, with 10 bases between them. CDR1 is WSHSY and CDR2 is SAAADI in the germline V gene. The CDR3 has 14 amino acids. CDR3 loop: CASSERGPYYGYTF. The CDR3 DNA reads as TGCGCCAGCAGTGAGCGGGGACCGTACTATGGCTACACCTTC.

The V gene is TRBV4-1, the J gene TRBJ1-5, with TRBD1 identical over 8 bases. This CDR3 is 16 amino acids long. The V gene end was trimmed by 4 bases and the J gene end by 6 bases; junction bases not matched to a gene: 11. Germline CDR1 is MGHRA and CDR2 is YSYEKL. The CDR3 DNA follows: TGCGCCAGCAGCCTTGACTCCGGACAGGGCGGTCAGCCCCAGCATTTT. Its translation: CASSLDSGQGGQPQHF.

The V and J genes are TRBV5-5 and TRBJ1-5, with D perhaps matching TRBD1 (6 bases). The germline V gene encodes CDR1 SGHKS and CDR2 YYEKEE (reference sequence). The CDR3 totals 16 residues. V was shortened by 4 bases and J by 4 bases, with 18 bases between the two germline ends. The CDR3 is CASSPIPGGQNQPQHF. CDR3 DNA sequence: TGTGCCAGCAGCCCCATTCCCGGGGGGCAAAATCAGCCCCAGCATTTT.